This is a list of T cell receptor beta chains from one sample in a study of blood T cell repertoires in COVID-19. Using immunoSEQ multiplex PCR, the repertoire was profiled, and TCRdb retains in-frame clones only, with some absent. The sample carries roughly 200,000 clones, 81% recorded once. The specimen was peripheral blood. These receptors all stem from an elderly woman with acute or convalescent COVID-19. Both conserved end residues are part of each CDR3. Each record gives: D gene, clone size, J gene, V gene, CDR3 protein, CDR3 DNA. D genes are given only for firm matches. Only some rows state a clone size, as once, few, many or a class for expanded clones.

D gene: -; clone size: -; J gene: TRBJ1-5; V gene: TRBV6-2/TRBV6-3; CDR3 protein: CASSIGTSNQPQHF; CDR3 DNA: TGTGCCAGCAGTATCGGGACAAGCAATCAGCCCCAGCATTTT
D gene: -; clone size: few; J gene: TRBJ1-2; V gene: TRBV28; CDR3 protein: CASSSVGGAGSYGYTF; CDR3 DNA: TGTGCCAGCAGTAGTGTCGGGGGAGCCGGAAGCTATGGCTACACCTTC
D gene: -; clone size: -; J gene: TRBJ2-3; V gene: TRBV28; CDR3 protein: CASSPQQPDTQYF; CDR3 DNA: TGTGCCAGCAGTCCCCAACAGCCAGATACGCAGTATTTT
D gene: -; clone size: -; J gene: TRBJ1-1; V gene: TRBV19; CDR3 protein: CASHFLRGNTEAFF; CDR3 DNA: TGTGCCAGTCATTTTCTGAGAGGGAACACTGAAGCTTTCTTT
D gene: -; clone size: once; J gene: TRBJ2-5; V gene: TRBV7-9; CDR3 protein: CASSVGDRRPGETQYF; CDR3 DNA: TGTGCCAGCAGCGTCGGAGACAGGAGACCCGGAGAGACCCAGTACTTC
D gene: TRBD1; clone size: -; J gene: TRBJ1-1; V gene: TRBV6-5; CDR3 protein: CASSYLQGAAWTFF; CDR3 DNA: TGTGCCAGCAGTTACTTACAGGGGGCCGCGTGGACTTTCTTT
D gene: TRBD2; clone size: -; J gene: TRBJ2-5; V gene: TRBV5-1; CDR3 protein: CASSPEGTTTGTQYF; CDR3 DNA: TGCGCCAGCAGCCCCGAGGGGACTACCACAGGGACCCAGTACTTC
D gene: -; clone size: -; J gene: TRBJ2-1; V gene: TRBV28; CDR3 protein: CASSLYPTMGRGNEQFF; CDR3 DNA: TGTGCCAGCAGTTTGTATCCCACTATGGGGCGGGGCAATGAGCAGTTCTTC
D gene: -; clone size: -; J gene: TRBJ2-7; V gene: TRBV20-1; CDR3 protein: CSARPNYEQYF; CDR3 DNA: TGCAGTGCTAGACCTAACTACGAGCAGTACTTC
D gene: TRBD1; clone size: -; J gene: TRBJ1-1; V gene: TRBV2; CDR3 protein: CASSDRGPEAFF; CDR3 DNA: TGTGCCAGCAGCGACAGGGGACCCGAAGCTTTCTTT
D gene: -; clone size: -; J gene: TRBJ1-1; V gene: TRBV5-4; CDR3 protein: CASSLAGSTEAFF; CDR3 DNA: TGTGCCAGCAGCTTAGCCGGGAGTACTGAAGCTTTCTTT
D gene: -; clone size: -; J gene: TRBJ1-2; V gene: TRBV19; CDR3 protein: CASSRQNFYGYTF; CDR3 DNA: TGTGCCAGTAGTAGACAGAACTTCTATGGCTACACCTTC
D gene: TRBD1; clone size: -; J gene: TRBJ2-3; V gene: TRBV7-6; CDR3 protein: CASSPGTGGEDTQYF; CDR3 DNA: TGTGCCAGCAGCCCCGGGACAGGGGGCGAAGATACGCAGTATTTT
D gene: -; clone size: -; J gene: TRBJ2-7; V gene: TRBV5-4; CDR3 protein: CASSMGGSELWYEQYF; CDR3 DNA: TGTGCCAGCAGCATGGGGGGCTCCGAGCTATGGTACGAGCAGTACTTC
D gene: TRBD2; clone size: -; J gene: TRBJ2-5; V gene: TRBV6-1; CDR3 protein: CASSEGPASGMETQYF; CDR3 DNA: TGTGCCAGCAGTGAAGGACCCGCTAGCGGGATGGAGACCCAGTACTTC
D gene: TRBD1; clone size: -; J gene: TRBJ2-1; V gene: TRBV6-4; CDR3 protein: CASSDSGTGGYNEQFF; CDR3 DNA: TGTGCCAGCAGTGACTCGGGGACAGGGGGTTACAATGAGCAGTTCTTC
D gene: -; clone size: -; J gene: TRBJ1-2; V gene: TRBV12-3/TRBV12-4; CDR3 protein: CASTLRGGGGYTF; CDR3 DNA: TGTGCCAGCACCCTCAGGGGCGGCGGAGGCTACACCTTC
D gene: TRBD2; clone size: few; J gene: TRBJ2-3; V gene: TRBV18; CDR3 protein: CASARGASGATDTQYF; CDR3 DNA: TGTGCCAGCGCTCGAGGGGCTAGCGGGGCCACAGATACGCAGTATTTT
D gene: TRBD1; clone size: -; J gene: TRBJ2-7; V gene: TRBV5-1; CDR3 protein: CASSPGQGASYEQYF; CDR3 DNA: TGCGCCAGCAGCCCCGGACAGGGGGCCTCCTACGAGCAGTACTTC
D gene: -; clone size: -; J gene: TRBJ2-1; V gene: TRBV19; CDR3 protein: CASRKLALDEQFF; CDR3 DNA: TGTGCCAGTAGAAAACTAGCTTTGGATGAGCAGTTCTTC
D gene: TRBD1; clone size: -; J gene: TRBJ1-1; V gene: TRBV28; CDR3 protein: CASSHGQGAWTEAFF; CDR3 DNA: TGTGCCAGCAGTCACGGACAGGGGGCGTGGACTGAAGCTTTCTTT
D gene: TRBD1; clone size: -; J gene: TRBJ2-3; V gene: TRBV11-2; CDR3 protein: CASSKKNHRGPSTDTQYF; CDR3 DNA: TGTGCCAGCAGCAAAAAGAACCACAGGGGCCCAAGCACAGATACGCAGTATTTT
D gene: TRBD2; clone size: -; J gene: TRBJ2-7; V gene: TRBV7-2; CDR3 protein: CASSKGLFSYEQYF; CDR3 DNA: TGTGCCAGCAGCAAGGGACTATTCAGCTACGAGCAGTACTTC
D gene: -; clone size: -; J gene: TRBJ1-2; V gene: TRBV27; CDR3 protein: CASSLLGHGYTF; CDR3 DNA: TGTGCCAGCAGTTTACTAGGTCATGGCTACACCTTC